The 25 T cell receptor beta chains reported below all come from one sample, sequenced in a study of blood T cells in healthy people across ages. Then a second PCR, running about 7 to 11 cycles, was carried out with a sample-barcoded 5' primer and a J-beta primer mix. TCRdb processed the 5' RACE reads anew with MiXCR; each CDR3 protein has one entry. The sample includes approximately 490,000 distinct CDR3 sequences, approximately 25% of them seen just once. These data were also filed under a second study, of T cells of mothers and their children.

The material sequenced was blood. The receptors were gathered from a boy aged 5-17 years in good health.

This clonotype was picked up a small number of times. The chain has TRBV20-1 and TRBJ1-1, with a tentative D call TRBD1 (6 bases). Germline CDR1 DFQATT, CDR2 SNEGSKA (reference sequence). V lost 4 bases to trimming and J lost 5 bases, with 11 bases between them. This CDR3 comprises 12 residues. CDR3 nucleotide sequence: TGCAGTGCTACCTTGAGGGGGACTGAAGCTTTCTTT. Residues: CSATLRGTEAFF.

The chain has TRBV7-6 and TRBJ2-1; 14 bases map to TRBD2. Germline V CDR1 and CDR2: SGHVS, FNYEAQ. V lost 4 bases, J lost 0 bases, and 11 bases stayed unmatched. The CDR3 runs 20 residues. Written as DNA, the CDR3 is TGTGCCAGCAGCTCACCCGGGACTAGCGGGGGATTTCACTCCTACAATGAGCAGTTCTTC. Residues: CASSSPGTSGGFHSYNEQFF.

This clonotype came up a few times. The CDR3 is CATSRRAGGYFYEQYF. In nucleotides, the CDR3 is TGTGCCACCAGCAGGAGAGCGGGAGGGTACTTCTACGAGCAGTACTTC. The chain has TRBV15 and TRBJ2-7; 10 bases align to TRBD2. V gave up 3 bases and J gave up 3 bases; unmatched junction bases: 8. CDR1 and CDR2 from the germline V gene are LNHNV and YYDKDF (reference sequence). CDR3 size: 16 residues.

This clonotype was counted a few times. This chain connects TRBV11-2 to TRBJ2-5, with 7 bases that match TRBD1. This CDR3 comprises 16 residues. The germline CDR1 and CDR2 sequences are SGHAT and FQNNGV. The junction had 8 bases not matched to a gene; V was cut back by 4 bases and J by 0 bases. CDR3 sequence: CASSSTHGQDQETQYF. The CDR3 nucleotides are TGTGCCAGCAGCTCGACCCACGGACAGGACCAAGAGACCCAGTACTTC.

In nucleotides, the CDR3 is TGCGCCAGCAGCTTCGGACCGGCGGGAGAAAAACTGTTTTTT. Amino acids: CASSFGPAGEKLFF. This chain links TRBV4-1 with TRBJ1-4; D not resolved. The CDR3 totals 14 residues. V gave up 5 bases and J gave up 8 bases, with 15 bases separating them. From germline, CDR1 is MGHRA and CDR2 YSYEKL.

This clonotype was observed a handful of times. The chain combines TRBV6-6 with TRBJ1-1; D call uncertain. The CDR3 is 14 amino acids. Germline V gene lookup returns CDR1 MNHNY and CDR2 SVGAGI (reference sequence). Trimming removed 10 bases at V and 1 base at J, with 16 bases between. The CDR3 region has the DNA TGTGCCATTGCCGGAAACAGACCGAACACTGAAGCTTTCTTT. Its protein product is CAIAGNRPNTEAFF.

This sequence joins TRBV3-1 and TRBJ2-7, with a possible D match to TRBD1 (6 bases). Deletions cut 0 bases from V and 1 base from J, with 16 bases between. The germline gives CDR1 LGHDT, CDR2 YNNKEL (reference sequence). The CDR3 consists of 17 residues. The CDR3 DNA reads TGTGCCAGCAGCCAAGATCTTTCCGGGACATATTCCTACGAGCAGTACTTC. It translates to CASSQDLSGTYSYEQYF.

This clonotype has more than one count but fewer than ten. This sequence may be a read error, since a much larger clone differs from it by one base. The rearrangement uses TRBV7-2 and TRBJ2-2; TRBD1 matches at 8 bases. Germline V gene lookup returns CDR1 SGHTA and CDR2 FQGNSA. The CDR3 has 15 amino acids. CDR3 sequence: CASGLQGANTGELFF. DNA for the CDR3: TGTGCCAGCGGCTTACAGGGGGCGAACACCGGGGAGCTGTTTTTT.

Only a few counts were recorded for this clonotype. V gene TRBV20-1 combines with J gene TRBJ1-2; D ambiguous. The CDR3 loop spans 14 amino acids. In germline, CDR1 is DFQATT, CDR2 SNEGSKA (reference sequence). V lost 0 bases, J lost 2 bases, and 10 bases lay in between. DNA of the CDR3: TGCAGTGCTAGAGATCCGAGCAGAAACTATGGCTACACCTTC. This sequence encodes CSARDPSRNYGYTF.

The CDR3 bases are TGCAGTGCTAGAGTACAGATGCTCGGAAACACCATATATTTT. It yields the protein CSARVQMLGNTIYF. V and J are TRBV20-1 and TRBJ1-3; D remains unclear. V shed 1 base and J shed 4 bases, with 11 bases lying between them. The CDR3 extends over 14 amino acids. Germline CDR1 DFQATT, CDR2 SNEGSKA (reference sequence).

The chain joins TRBV15 to TRBJ2-1, with TRBD2 identical over 8 bases. Germline CDR1 reads LNHNV; CDR2 reads YYDKDF (reference sequence). The CDR3 length is 15 residues. Germline trimming cut 5 bases from V and 0 bases from J; bases unmatched to any gene: 3. The CDR3 protein is CATSGGGNSYNEQFF. CDR3 coding DNA: TGTGCCACCAGCGGCGGGGGGAACTCCTACAATGAGCAGTTCTTC.

This clonotype was observed a few times. The chain carries TRBV27 and TRBJ2-6; 7 bases are shared with TRBD2. This CDR3 contains 17 residues. The germline V gene has CDR1 MNHEY and CDR2 SMNVEV (reference sequence). Trimming took 0 bases from V and 3 from J; bases not matched to a gene: 5. CDR3 sequence: CASSLSNGGIGANVLTF. Written as DNA, the CDR3 is TGTGCCAGCAGTTTATCGAACGGGGGGATTGGGGCCAACGTCCTGACTTTC. Drawing the rest from reference TRBV27 and TRBJ2-6, the complete variable domain is EAQVTQNPRYLITVTGKKLTVTCSQNMNHEYMSWYRQDPGLGLRQIYYSMNVEVTDKGDVPEGYKVSRKEKRNFPLILESPSPNQTSLYFCASSLSNGGIGANVLTFGAGSRLTVL.

The sample holds many counts of this clonotype. The V and J genes are TRBV30 and TRBJ2-3, with D unclear. The V gene lost 4 bases and the J gene lost 2 bases, with 13 bases spanning the gap. Germline CDR1 reads GTSNPN; CDR2 reads SVGIG (reference sequence). There are 14 residues in the CDR3. CDR3 loop: CAWKVGLITDTQYF. In DNA form, the CDR3 reads TGTGCCTGGAAAGTGGGCCTTATCACAGATACGCAGTATTTT.

This clonotype was picked up a small number of times. The V call is TRBV20-1, the J call TRBJ1-3, with a tentative D call TRBD1 (6 bases). CDR1 is DFQATT, CDR2 SNEGSKA, per germline (reference sequence). This CDR3 region has 13 residues. V dropped 5 bases and J dropped 2 bases, with 10 bases sitting between them. The DNA for the CDR3 is TGCAGTGCTCAGACAGGTGCTGGAAACACCATATATTTT. It translates to CSAQTGAGNTIYF.

This clonotype was counted between two and nine times. This rearrangement joins TRBV12-3 or TRBV12-4 to TRBJ2-7; 15 bases fit TRBD2. This CDR3 region has 18 residues. V lost 5 bases, J lost 3 bases, and 11 bases stayed unmatched. The CDR3 sequence is CASSRTSGRALDFYEQYF. CDR3 DNA sequence: TGTGCCAGCAGTCGGACTAGCGGGAGGGCCTTGGACTTCTACGAGCAGTACTTC.

The chain employs TRBV27 and TRBJ2-5, with 8 bases fitting TRBD1. The J call may be in error: the DNA end matches TRBJ2-1 better. CDR3 size: 15 residues. In germline, CDR1 is MNHEY, CDR2 SMNVEV (reference sequence). This CDR3 is CASSFPPGGMNEQFF. CDR3 DNA sequence: TGTGCCAGCAGTTTTCCCCCAGGGGGCATGAATGAGCAGTTCTTC.

The chain carries TRBV28 and TRBJ2-7; 7 positions agree with TRBD2. Germline CDR1 reads MDHEN; CDR2 reads SYDVKM. V shed 3 bases, J shed 2 bases, and the junction held 4 bases outside the gene matches. This CDR3 is 14 amino acids long. The CDR3 DNA follows: TGTGCCAGCAGTTTCGTGACTAGCACCTACGAGCAGTACTTC. Translated, it gives CASSFVTSTYEQYF.

The V and J genes are TRBV20-1 and TRBJ1-5; tentatively, D is TRBD1 (5 bases). V shed 5 bases and J shed 4 bases, with 15 bases lying between them. This CDR3 spans 14 amino acids. CDR1 and CDR2 from the germline V gene are DFQATT and SNEGSKA (reference sequence). As DNA, the CDR3 is TGCAGTGCTTCGGGACTACAAGGTAATCAGCCCCAGCATTTT. It codes for CSASGLQGNQPQHF.

The genes are TRBV18 and TRBJ2-5; 11 nucleotides line up with TRBD2. The DNA end lines up better with TRBJ2-1; the J call may be wrong. Germline V gene lookup returns CDR1 KGHSH and CDR2 LQKENI. This CDR3 is built from 19 residues. The CDR3 reads CASSSIEGTSGQIYNEQFF. CDR3 DNA: TGTGCCAGCTCCTCTATTGAAGGGACTAGCGGACAAATCTACAATGAGCAGTTCTTC.

CDR3 in amino acids: CASSSGPYYGYTF. The CDR3 bases are TGTGCCAGCAGTTCAGGGCCTTACTATGGCTACACCTTC. V usage is TRBV28 and J usage is TRBJ1-2, with D maybe TRBD1 (5 bases). The length of the CDR3 is 13 residues. Germline CDR1 MDHEN, CDR2 SYDVKM. The ends were cut back, 4 bases at V and 3 bases at J, with 9 bases in the middle.

This clonotype was observed a single time. This chain connects TRBV28 to TRBJ2-5, with D unclear. From germline, CDR1 is MDHEN and CDR2 SYDVKM. The ends were cut back, 5 bases at V and 4 bases at J, with 11 bases in the middle. This CDR3 is 13 amino acids long. The chain's CDR3 is CASSKGSGETQYF. The CDR3 nucleotides are TGTGCCAGCAGTAAGGGCTCCGGAGAGACCCAGTACTTC.

The rearrangement joins TRBV27 to TRBJ2-7; a possible D gene is TRBD2 (6 bases). The CDR3 is made up of 17 amino acids. The V and J ends lost 4 bases and 0 bases respectively, with 19 bases between them. Per germline, CDR1 MNHEY and CDR2 SMNVEV (reference sequence). The CDR3 sequence: CASSSLTRVTSSYEQYF. The DNA of the CDR3 is TGTGCCAGCAGTTCCCTGACCCGGGTGACTAGCTCCTACGAGCAGTACTTC.

This clonotype was counted at least ten times. The chain links TRBV18 to TRBJ1-5; tentative D call: TRBD1 (5 bases). The CDR3 is 15 residues long. V shed 5 bases and J shed 5 bases, with 16 bases lying between them. Germline CDR1 reads KGHSH; CDR2 reads LQKENI. This chain's CDR3 is CASSVHQGSDQPQHF. CDR3 nucleotides: TGTGCCAGCTCAGTTCATCAGGGATCAGATCAGCCCCAGCATTTT.

This clonotype appeared a few times. The chain carries TRBV20-1 and TRBJ1-2, with no clear D. The CDR3 consists of 11 residues. CDR1 is DFQATT and CDR2 is SNEGSKA in the germline V gene (reference sequence). Trimming removed 1 base at V and 6 bases at J, with 6 bases between. The DNA of the CDR3 is TGCAGTGCTAGAGTGGCCGATGGCTACACCTTC. As protein: CSARVADGYTF.

The V call is TRBV2, the J call TRBJ2-5; 8 nucleotides match TRBD1. The V gene's germline CDR1 is SNHLY and CDR2 FYNNEI. The V gene end was trimmed by 4 bases and the J gene end by 5 bases; junction bases not matched to a gene: 6. This CDR3 is 14 amino acids long. The CDR3 region has the DNA TGTGCCAGCAGTGCGGGACAGGTCTATGAGACCCAGTACTTC. Protein: CASSAGQVYETQYF.